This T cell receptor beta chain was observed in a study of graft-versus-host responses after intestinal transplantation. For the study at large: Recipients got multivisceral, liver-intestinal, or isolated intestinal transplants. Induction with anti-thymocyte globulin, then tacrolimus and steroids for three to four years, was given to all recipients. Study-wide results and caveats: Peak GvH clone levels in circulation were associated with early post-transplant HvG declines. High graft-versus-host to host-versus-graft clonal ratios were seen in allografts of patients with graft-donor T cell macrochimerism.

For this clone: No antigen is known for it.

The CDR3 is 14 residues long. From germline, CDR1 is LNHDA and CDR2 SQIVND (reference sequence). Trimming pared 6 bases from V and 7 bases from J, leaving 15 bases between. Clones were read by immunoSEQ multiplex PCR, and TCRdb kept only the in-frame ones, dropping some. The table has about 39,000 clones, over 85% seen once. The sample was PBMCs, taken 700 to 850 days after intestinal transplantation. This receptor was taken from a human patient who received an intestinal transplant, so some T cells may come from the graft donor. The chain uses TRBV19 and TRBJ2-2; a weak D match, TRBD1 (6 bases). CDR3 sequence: CASRTTGLGGELFF. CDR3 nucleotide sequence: TGTGCCAGTAGAACAACAGGGTTGGGCGGGGAGCTGTTTTTT.